The rows below give T cell receptor beta chains drawn from one sample of a study of CD8 T cells in Susac syndrome. TCRdb fed the immunoSEQ multiplex PCR reads into MiXCR, producing one record per CDR3 protein. The sample holds 150,000 to 200,000 distinct CDR3 sequences, more than 95% seen once. The sample taken for sequencing was CD4+ T cells from PBMCs. Receptors were obtained from a human donor with Susac syndrome. Each CDR3 is given with its conserved first and last residue. D genes are given only for firm matches. Not all rows give a size; the values are once, few, many and, for expanded clones, a class.

>.|.|TRBV27|TRBJ2-7
CASSLSVGPYEQYF
TGTGCCAGCAGTTTATCCGTGGGGCCCTACGAGCAGTACTTC
>.|.|TRBV12-3/TRBV12-4|TRBJ2-4
CASSTLTKNIQYF
TGTGCCAGCAGTACCCTGACCAAAAACATTCAGTACTTC
>.|.|TRBV10-3|TRBJ1-5
CAISVNSNQPQHF
TGTGCCATCAGTGTAAATAGCAATCAGCCCCAGCATTTT
>.|.|TRBV20-1|TRBJ2-1
CSALPSVSYNEQFF
TGCAGTGCTCTACCTAGCGTCTCCTACAATGAGCAGTTCTTC
>.|.|TRBV19|TRBJ1-2
CASEAQGTYGYTF
TGTGCCAGCGAGGCGCAGGGGACCTATGGCTACACCTTC
>TRBD2|.|TRBV27|TRBJ2-1
CASALGTGGSSYNEQFF
TGTGCCAGCGCCCTTGGTACGGGGGGGAGCTCCTACAATGAGCAGTTCTTC
>TRBD2|.|TRBV11-2|TRBJ2-5
CASKTSGAIPTQYF
TGTGCCAGTAAGACTAGCGGGGCGATACCCACCCAGTACTTC
>TRBD1|.|TRBV27|TRBJ2-7
CATWDRGAYEQYF
TGTGCCACATGGGACAGGGGGGCCTACGAGCAGTACTTC
>.|.|TRBV24-1|TRBJ1-5
CATSVEGIAQPQHF
TGTGCCACCAGTGTTGAGGGGATCGCTCAGCCCCAGCATTTT
>.|.|TRBV9|TRBJ1-2
CASSVLGGYGYTF
TGTGCCAGCAGCGTATTGGGGGGCTATGGCTACACCTTC
>.|.|TRBV19|TRBJ2-7
CASSGGDRSSYEQYF
TGTGCCAGTAGTGGAGGAGACAGAAGCTCCTACGAGCAGTACTTC
>TRBD1|.|TRBV7-9|TRBJ2-7
CASSFGGGTGYEQYF
TGTGCCAGCAGCTTCGGAGGGGGGACAGGGTACGAGCAGTACTTC
>.|.|TRBV20-1|TRBJ2-5
CSARHREGGETQYF
TGCAGTGCTCGGCACAGGGAAGGAGGAGAGACCCAGTACTTC
>.|.|TRBV30|TRBJ2-1
CAWSRAEQFF
TGTGCCTGGAGTAGAGCTGAGCAGTTCTTC
>TRBD2|.|TRBV14|TRBJ2-3
CASRFSGGAHTQYF
TGTGCCAGCAGGTTCAGCGGGGGGGCACATACGCAGTATTTT
>TRBD2|.|TRBV28|TRBJ2-7
CASSLTSVNYEQYF
TGTGCCAGCAGTTTGACTAGCGTTAACTACGAGCAGTACTTC
>TRBD2|.|TRBV20-1|TRBJ2-7
CSAKREREQYF
TGCAGTGCTAAGCGGGAACGGGAGCAGTACTTC
>TRBD1|.|TRBV5-1|TRBJ2-5
CASRRQGEETQYF
TGCGCCAGCAGGCGACAGGGAGAAGAGACCCAGTACTTC
>TRBD1|.|TRBV20-1|TRBJ2-1
CSARPGTGLNEQFF
TGCAGTGCGCGTCCCGGGACAGGGCTCAATGAGCAGTTCTTC
>.|.|TRBV6-5|TRBJ1-1
CASSYRIAGSGTEAFF
TGTGCCAGCAGTTACCGGATCGCAGGGTCGGGCACTGAAGCTTTCTTT
>TRBD2|.|TRBV7-9|TRBJ2-1
CASSPGRGLNEQFF
TGTGCCAGCAGCCCCGGGAGGGGCCTCAATGAGCAGTTCTTC
>.|once|TRBV30|TRBJ2-1
CAWSVQGTYNEQFF
TGTGCCTGGAGTGTACAGGGAACCTACAATGAGCAGTTCTTC
>.|.|TRBV5-1|TRBJ1-2
CASSLEGRARQTF
TGCGCCAGCAGCTTGGAAGGGCGCGCGCGTCAAACCTTC
>.|.|TRBV20-1|TRBJ2-5
CSASDLIQETQYF
TGCAGTGCTTCGGACCTAATTCAGGAGACCCAGTACTTC
>.|.|TRBV28|TRBJ2-7
CASSFRRGPYEQYF
TGTGCCAGCAGTTTCCGCAGAGGCCCTTACGAGCAGTACTTC
>TRBD1|.|TRBV7-9|TRBJ2-4
CAASPLTGVIQYF
TGTGCCGCGTCACCCTTGACAGGGGTCATTCAGTACTTC
>.|.|TRBV20-1|TRBJ2-5
CSAKTEGETQYF
TGCAGTGCAAAGACAGAGGGGGAGACCCAGTACTTC
>.|.|TRBV7-2|TRBJ2-1
CASSLAPNNEQFF
TGTGCCAGCAGCTTAGCACCGAACAATGAGCAGTTCTTC
>TRBD2|once|TRBV29-1|TRBJ2-7
CSVEDNGRRPYEQYF
TGCAGCGTTGAAGATAACGGGAGGCGCCCCTACGAGCAGTACTTC
>TRBD2|.|TRBV9|TRBJ2-7
CASSASGTVHEQYF
TGTGCCAGCAGCGCTAGCGGGACCGTACACGAGCAGTACTTC
>TRBD1|.|TRBV12-3/TRBV12-4|TRBJ2-7
CASRTDAQGGEQYF
TGTGCCAGCAGGACCGACGCACAGGGGGGCGAGCAGTACTTC
>TRBD1|.|TRBV12-3/TRBV12-4|TRBJ2-7
CASSLRDSPTSQYF
TGTGCCAGCAGTTTGAGGGACAGTCCTACGTCGCAGTACTTC
>.|.|TRBV15|TRBJ2-3
CATSRPGNTDTQYF
TGTGCCACCAGCAGACCAGGGAACACAGATACGCAGTATTTT
>.|.|TRBV4-3|TRBJ1-6
CASSQGWWGRRNSPLHF
TGCGCCAGCAGCCAAGGCTGGTGGGGGAGGAGGAATTCACCCCTCCACTTT
>.|few|TRBV20-1|TRBJ1-5
CSANRRNQPQHF
TGCAGTGCTAACAGGAGAAATCAGCCCCAGCATTTT
>.|.|TRBV29-1|TRBJ2-7
CSVEDALTYEQYF
TGCAGCGTTGAAGACGCGCTAACCTACGAGCAGTACTTC
>TRBD2|.|TRBV5-1|TRBJ2-5
CASSLNLAGAKETQYF
TGCGCCAGCAGCTTGAATCTAGCGGGGGCGAAAGAGACCCAGTACTTC
>TRBD1|.|TRBV12-3/TRBV12-4|TRBJ2-3
CASSGTGGDTQYF
TGTGCCAGCAGCGGGACAGGAGGAGATACGCAGTATTTT
>.|.|TRBV9|TRBJ2-5
CASSEGEETQYF
TGTGCCAGCAGTGAGGGGGAAGAGACCCAGTACTTC
>.|.|TRBV3-1|TRBJ1-4
CASSLGRDPNEKLFF
TGTGCCAGCAGCCTTGGACGTGACCCTAATGAAAAACTGTTTTTT
>.|.|TRBV15|TRBJ2-5
CATSRDRSGQETQYF
TGTGCCACCAGCAGAGATCGGTCAGGACAAGAGACCCAGTACTTC
>TRBD2|.|TRBV7-2|TRBJ2-1
CASSLIGAGVGYNEQFF
TGTGCCAGCAGCTTAATAGGAGCGGGAGTGGGATACAATGAGCAGTTCTTC
>TRBD2|.|TRBV3-1|TRBJ2-1
CASSPTSYYNEQFF
TGTGCCAGCAGCCCGACTAGCTATTACAATGAGCAGTTCTTC
>.|.|TRBV5-1|TRBJ2-3
CASSLEAWSTDTQYF
TGCGCCAGCAGCTTGGAGGCCTGGAGCACAGATACGCAGTATTTT
>TRBD1|.|TRBV27|TRBJ1-5
CASSSRTGGNQPQHF
TGTGCCAGCAGTTCTAGGACAGGGGGCAATCAGCCCCAGCATTTT
>.|.|TRBV20-1|TRBJ2-3
CSARASSGVGPSTDTQYF
TGCAGTGCTAGAGCCTCTTCGGGAGTGGGCCCTAGCACAGATACGCAGTATTTT
>.|once|TRBV14|TRBJ2-5
CASSQGPGTQYF
TGTGCCAGCAGCCAAGGCCCTGGGACCCAGTACTTC
>.|.|TRBV7-9|TRBJ2-1
CASSYGPKSGSSYNEQFF
TGTGCCAGCAGCTACGGACCAAAAAGCGGCAGCTCCTACAATGAGCAGTTCTTC
>.|.|TRBV15|TRBJ1-5
CATSREGLTGQPQHF
TGTGCCACCAGCAGAGAAGGCTTAACAGGTCAGCCCCAGCATTTT
>.|.|TRBV29-1|TRBJ2-1
CSVPLGASADNEQFF
TGCAGCGTCCCCCTCGGGGCTAGCGCCGACAATGAGCAGTTCTTC
>.|.|TRBV7-3|TRBJ1-1
CASSFSTAMNTEAFF
TGTGCCAGCAGCTTTTCGACAGCCATGAACACTGAAGCTTTCTTT
>.|.|TRBV29-1|TRBJ2-2
CSVEDKDGFPGELFF
TGCAGCGTTGAAGATAAGGACGGGTTTCCCGGGGAGCTGTTTTTT
>.|.|TRBV29-1|TRBJ2-7
CSVEGQVDEQYF
TGCAGCGTTGAAGGACAGGTAGACGAGCAGTACTTC